The T cell receptor beta chain under discussion was sequenced for a study of beta chain features in type 1 diabetes. Turning to the study itself: Patients looked much like healthy donors when it came to age, gender and cell yields.

In this sample, this clone turned up many times. The entirety of the isolated RNA underwent reverse transcription, so expressed TCRB transcripts were sequenced. Only in-frame clones appear in the TCRdb table, and some are missing; sequencing was by immunoSEQ multiplex PCR. The sample shows 430,000 or so clones, approximately 10% of them seen only once. From germline, CDR1 is SGHTA and CDR2 FQGNSA. The CDR3 length is 17 residues. V was pared by 3 bases and J by 0 bases, with 15 bases between. V usage is TRBV7-2 and J usage is TRBJ2-4; D ambiguous. The specimen was naive CD4+ T cells from blood. The sequence came from a woman under 30 in good health. In DNA, the CDR3 is TGTGCCAGCAGCTTCGCTCAAATTGCCCTAGCCAAAAACATTCAGTACTTC. Its translation is CASSFAQIALAKNIQYF.